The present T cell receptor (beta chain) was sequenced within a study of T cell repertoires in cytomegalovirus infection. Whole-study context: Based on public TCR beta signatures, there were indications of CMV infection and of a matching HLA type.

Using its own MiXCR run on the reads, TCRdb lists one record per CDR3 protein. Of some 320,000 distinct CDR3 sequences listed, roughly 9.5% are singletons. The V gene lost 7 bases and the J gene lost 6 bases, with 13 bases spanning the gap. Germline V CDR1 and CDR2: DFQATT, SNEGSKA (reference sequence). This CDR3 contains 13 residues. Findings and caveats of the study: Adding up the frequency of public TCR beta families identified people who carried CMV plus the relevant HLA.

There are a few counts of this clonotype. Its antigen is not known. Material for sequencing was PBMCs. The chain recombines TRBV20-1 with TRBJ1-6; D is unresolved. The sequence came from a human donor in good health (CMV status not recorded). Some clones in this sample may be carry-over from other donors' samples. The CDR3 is CSVLGIFNSPLHF. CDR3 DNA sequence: TGCAGTGTCTTGGGAATCTTTAATTCACCCCTCCACTTT.